The 27 T cell receptor beta chains in this list originate from one sample, sequenced in a study of immune evolution from preneoplasia to lung adenocarcinoma. Sequencing used immunoSEQ multiplex PCR; TCRdb keeps in-frame clones, though not all of them. The table has some 4,500 clones, roughly 90% seen once. The material sequenced was FFPE invasive lung adenocarcinoma tissue. The source of these receptors is a person between 50 and 60 years old with lung adenocarcinoma.

The chain is built from TRBV30 and TRBJ2-1, with 7 positions matching TRBD1. V gave up 5 bases and J gave up 5 bases; unmatched junction bases: 0. The V gene's germline CDR1 is GTSNPN and CDR2 SVGIG (reference sequence). The CDR3 is 11 residues long. The chain's CDR3 is CAWDRDNEQFF. DNA of the CDR3: TGTGCCTGGGACAGGGACAATGAGCAGTTCTTC.

This clone appeared a single time. This chain uses TRBV9 with TRBJ1-2, with D tentatively TRBD1 (6 bases). The CDR3 has 14 residues. V was cut by 0 bases and J by 7 bases, with 13 bases left in between. Germline V gene sequence: CDR1 SGDLS, CDR2 YYNGEE. The CDR3 nucleotides read TGTGCCAGCAGCGTAGATGGGGGACACCCTGGCTACACCTTC. Translating it yields CASSVDGGHPGYTF.

The chain recombines TRBV19 with TRBJ2-1; 8 bases agree with TRBD2. CDR1 LNHDA and CDR2 SQIVND come from the germline V gene (reference sequence). After removal of 6 bases from V and 0 bases from J, the junction contained 10 bases not matched to a gene. This CDR3 has 17 amino acids. The CDR3 DNA reads TGTGCCAGTAGCCTCACCTTAGCGGGAAGCTCCTACAATGAGCAGTTCTTC. It is translated as CASSLTLAGSSYNEQFF.

In nucleotides, the CDR3 is TGTGCCAGCAGCTTGGGCGGACGAGGGGTTAGCAATCAGCCCCAGCATTTT. Translation gives CASSLGGRGVSNQPQHF. V gene TRBV5-6 combines with J gene TRBJ1-5; TRBD1 is a possible D gene (5 bases). Between the trimmed V and J ends, which lost 0 bases and 0 bases, there was a span of 13 bases. This CDR3 has 17 residues. CDR1 is SGHDT and CDR2 is YYEEEE in the germline V gene.

The V call is TRBV4-1, the J call TRBJ1-5, with unresolved D. V was pared by 6 bases and J by 0 bases, with 12 bases between. Per the germline V gene, CDR1 is MGHRA and CDR2 is YSYEKL. The length of the CDR3 is 15 residues. DNA for the CDR3: TGCGCCAGCAGTTTTCAGGAGGATAGCAATCAGCCCCAGCATTTT. Translating it yields CASSFQEDSNQPQHF.

The CDR3 nucleotides read TGCGCCAGCAGCCAGACTAGCGCTAGCTCCTACGAGCAGTACTTC. As protein: CASSQTSASSYEQYF. This rearrangement joins TRBV4-1 to TRBJ2-7; 8 nucleotides agree with TRBD2. CDR3 length: 15 amino acids. V was clipped by 3 bases and J by 0 bases; unmatched bases: 4. Germline V gene sequence: CDR1 MGHRA, CDR2 YSYEKL.

The chain couples TRBV16 to TRBJ1-3; 8 bases align to TRBD1. The CDR3 consists of 16 residues. Unmatched junction bases numbered 20, after V lost 4 bases and J lost 15 bases. Germline V CDR1 and CDR2: KGHSY, FQNENV. As DNA, the CDR3 is TGTGCCAGCAGCCCCAATCGTTGGACAGGGCCCCATATCCCATATTTT. It yields the protein CASSPNRWTGPHIPYF.

This clone was seen just once. The chain employs TRBV29-1 and TRBJ2-7, with 7 bases aligning to TRBD2. The J segment lost 2 bases and the V segment lost 4 bases, leaving 2 bases of the junction unmatched. Germline lookup yields CDR1 SQVTM and CDR2 ANQGSEA. The CDR3 is 12 residues long. CDR3 residues: CSVAAGAYEQYF. For the CDR3, the DNA is TGCAGCGTTGCCGCGGGGGCCTACGAGCAGTACTTC.

This rearrangement joins TRBV4-2 to TRBJ1-2; TRBD1 is a possible D gene (5 bases). Germline V gene sequence: CDR1 LGHNA, CDR2 YNFKEQ. This CDR3 has 15 amino acids. V was pared by 0 bases and J by 4 bases, with 12 bases between. The CDR3 sequence is CASSQERGIVYGYTF. The DNA for the CDR3 is TGTGCCAGCAGCCAAGAACGGGGGATCGTCTATGGCTACACCTTC.

The rearrangement uses TRBV27 and TRBJ2-3; TRBD2 agrees at 8 bases. Trimming removed 6 bases from V and 6 bases from J; junction bases left unmatched: 8. Germline loops: CDR1 MNHEY, CDR2 SMNVEV (reference sequence). The CDR3 length is 14 residues. The CDR3 bases are TGTGCCAGCAGCCCGGGAGCGGGAGCTGATACGCAGTATTTT. Translation gives CASSPGAGADTQYF.

The V call is TRBV14, the J call TRBJ1-2; the D gene is possibly TRBD1 (6 bases). The CDR3 has 14 amino acids. Germline CDR1 is SGHDN and CDR2 is FVKESK. The V and J ends lost 1 base and 3 bases respectively, with 9 bases between them. The DNA for the CDR3 is TGTGCCAGCAGCCAAGGACAGGAGGACTATGGCTACACCTTC. Translating it yields CASSQGQEDYGYTF.

In nucleotides, the CDR3 is TGTGCCAGTAGAGCTCAGGCGGCCGGGGCCAACGTCCTGACTTTC. Residues: CASRAQAAGANVLTF. The chain links TRBV19 to TRBJ2-6; D uncertain. Between the trimmed V and J ends, which lost 6 bases and 4 bases, there was a span of 13 bases. The germline CDR1 and CDR2 sequences are LNHDA and SQIVND (reference sequence). The CDR3 has 15 residues. Using reference TRBV19 and TRBJ2-6 for the parts outside the CDR3, the full variable domain is DGGITQSPKYLFRKEGQNVTLSCEQNLNHDAMYWYRQDPGQGLRLIYYSQIVNDFQKGDIAEGYSVSREKKESFPLTVTSAQKNPTAFYLCASRAQAAGANVLTFGAGSRLTVL.

The chain is built from TRBV30 and TRBJ2-3; a possible D gene is TRBD2 (6 bases). The V end lost 1 base, the J end lost 0 bases, and 8 bases lay between the germline ends. Germline V gene data show CDR1 as GTSNPN and CDR2 as SVGIG (reference sequence). The CDR3 runs 14 residues. The CDR3 loop is CAWSGGTSTDTQYF. CDR3 bases: TGTGCCTGGAGTGGGGGGACTAGCACAGATACGCAGTATTTT. The full variable domain, with the rest looked up from reference TRBV30 and TRBJ2-3, is SQTIHQWPATLVQPVGSPLSLECTVEGTSNPNLYWYRQAAGRGLQLLFYSVGIGQISSEVPQNLSASRPQDRQFILSSKKLLLSDSGFYLCAWSGGTSTDTQYFGPGTRLTVL.

The chain uses TRBV30 and TRBJ2-5, with no clear D. Germline V gives CDR1 GTSNPN, CDR2 SVGIG (reference sequence). This CDR3 is built from 12 residues. Between the trimmed V and J ends, which lost 4 bases and 5 bases, there was a span of 11 bases. This CDR3 is CAWITAEETQYF. DNA of the CDR3: TGTGCCTGGATAACAGCCGAGGAGACCCAGTACTTC.

V is TRBV2 and J is TRBJ2-7, with 9 bases identical to TRBD1. Germline CDR1 and CDR2: SNHLY and FYNNEI. Germline trimming cut 5 bases from V and 7 bases from J; bases unmatched to any gene: 9. The CDR3 is 14 residues long. CDR3: CASSPGTGTSEQYF. DNA for the CDR3: TGTGCCAGCAGTCCCGGGACAGGGACCAGTGAGCAGTACTTC.

The chain carries TRBV7-2 and TRBJ1-4; perhaps TRBD1 as D (5 bases). V was cut by 2 bases and J by 8 bases, with 12 bases left in between. The CDR3 extends over 14 amino acids. CDR1 is SGHTA and CDR2 is FQGNSA in the germline V gene. As DNA, the CDR3 is TGTGCCAGCAGCTTAAGGCAGGGAGGGGAAAAACTGTTTTTT. Its translation is CASSLRQGGEKLFF. Filled out from reference TRBV7-2 and TRBJ1-4, the complete variable domain reads GAGVSQSPSNKVTEKGKDVELRCDPISGHTALYWYRQSLGQGLEFLIYFQGNSAPDKSGLPSDRFSAERTGGSVSTLTIQRTQQEDSAVYLCASSLRQGGEKLFFGSGTQLSVL.

The CDR3 is CAISGSGSLNEKLFF. The DNA for the CDR3 is TGTGCCATCAGTGGAAGCGGGTCCCTTAATGAAAAACTGTTTTTT. V and J are TRBV10-3 and TRBJ1-4; D unresolved. The CDR3 sequence is 15 residues long. The V gene lost 4 bases and the J gene lost 4 bases, with 13 bases spanning the gap. Germline CDR1 and CDR2: ENHRY and SYGVKD.

This rearrangement joins TRBV6-5 to TRBJ1-4; D gene unclear. Germline V gene lookup returns CDR1 MNHEY and CDR2 SVGAGI. Trimming left V 5 bases short and J 0 bases short, with 7 bases between. This CDR3 comprises 14 residues. The CDR3 sequence is CASSTSATNEKLFF. CDR3 sequence (DNA): TGTGCCAGCAGTACGTCTGCAACTAATGAAAAACTGTTTTTT.

The chain carries TRBV6-1 and TRBJ1-1; TRBD1 matches 8 bases. Unmatched junction bases numbered 7, after V lost 3 bases and J lost 4 bases. This CDR3 contains 15 residues. Germline assignment: CDR1 MNHNS and CDR2 SASEGT. DNA for the CDR3: TGTGCCAGCAGTGATTCCCCAGGACAGGGCACTGAAGCTTTCTTT. Amino acid sequence: CASSDSPGQGTEAFF.

The gene calls are TRBV30 and TRBJ1-2, with D possibly matching TRBD1 (6 bases). The CDR3 has 15 amino acids. CDR1 is GTSNPN and CDR2 is SVGIG in the germline V gene (reference sequence). Trimming left V 0 bases short and J 4 bases short, with 15 bases between. CDR3 DNA sequence: TGTGCCTGGAGTGTTCGGGGGGCCGGTTTCTATGGCTACACCTTC. Protein product: CAWSVRGAGFYGYTF.

The chain carries TRBV10-3 and TRBJ2-3, with D perhaps matching TRBD1 (6 bases). The CDR3 extends over 14 amino acids. Trimming pared 3 bases from V and 7 bases from J, leaving 14 bases between. Germline-derived CDR1 and CDR2 are ENHRY and SYGVKD. This CDR3 is CAISDQGMAYTQYF. The DNA of the CDR3 is TGTGCCATCAGTGACCAGGGGATGGCTTATACGCAGTATTTT.

This clone appeared a single time. The gene calls are TRBV7-2 and TRBJ2-1; 10 bases fit TRBD2. The ends lost 5 bases at V and 7 bases at J; junction bases unmatched: 20. In germline, CDR1 is SGHTA, CDR2 FQGNSA. This CDR3 spans 19 amino acids. The CDR3 DNA follows: TGTGCCAGCAGCGTTAGGAGAACTAGCGGGACCCCACGACGGAATGAGCAGTTCTTC. This sequence encodes CASSVRRTSGTPRRNEQFF.

The chain links TRBV20-1 to TRBJ1-1; D gene ambiguous. The CDR3 contains 11 residues. Trimming shortened V by 6 bases and J by 1 base, and 6 bases separated the two germline ends. Germline assignment: CDR1 DFQATT and CDR2 SNEGSKA (reference sequence). Here the CDR3 DNA reads TGCAGTGCCGGTGGGAACACTGAAGCTTTCTTT. As protein: CSAGGNTEAFF.

The rearrangement joins TRBV30 to TRBJ2-3; 8 bases are a match to TRBD2. The CDR3 has 15 amino acids. The J segment lost 3 bases and the V segment lost 5 bases, leaving 10 bases of the junction unmatched. Germline V gene data show CDR1 as GTSNPN and CDR2 as SVGIG (reference sequence). The CDR3: CAWGIAGLRTDTQYF. In DNA, the CDR3 is TGTGCCTGGGGAATAGCGGGACTGCGAACAGATACGCAGTATTTT. The full variable domain, rest sourced from reference TRBV30 and TRBJ2-3, is SQTIHQWPATLVQPVGSPLSLECTVEGTSNPNLYWYRQAAGRGLQLLFYSVGIGQISSEVPQNLSASRPQDRQFILSSKKLLLSDSGFYLCAWGIAGLRTDTQYFGPGTRLTVL.

A single count supports this clone. CDR3 bases: TGTGCCAGCAGCGTAGTTCGGGGTGTGGGCACTGAAGCTTTCTTT. Translated: CASSVVRGVGTEAFF. This chain uses TRBV9 with TRBJ1-1; D uncertain. Germline V CDR1 and CDR2: SGDLS, YYNGEE. The CDR3 runs to 15 residues. The germline V and J ends were trimmed by 0 bases and 4 bases, with 13 bases remaining between them.

The rearrangement links TRBV7-9 to TRBJ2-4; D might be TRBD2 (6 bases). V was clipped by 5 bases and J by 3 bases, with 11 bases between them. The germline V gene has CDR1 SEHNR and CDR2 FQNEAQ (reference sequence). CDR3 length: 14 residues. CDR3: CASSLGTDKNIQYF. DNA of the CDR3: TGTGCCAGCAGCCTCGGGACTGACAAAAACATTCAGTACTTC. The whole variable domain, filled in from reference TRBV7-9 and TRBJ2-4, reads DTGVSQNPRHKITKRGQNVTFRCDPISEHNRLYWYRQTLGQGPEFLTYFQNEAQLEKSRLLSDRFSAERPKGSFSTLEIQRTEQGDSAMYLCASSLGTDKNIQYFGAGTRLSVL.

The genes are TRBV29-1 and TRBJ2-7; TRBD1 aligns across 10 bases. The V gene's germline CDR1 is SQVTM and CDR2 ANQGSEA. V lost 4 bases to trimming and J lost 5 bases; unmatched junction nucleotides: 5. The CDR3 runs to 13 residues. CDR3 sequence: CSVGTGGWDEQYF. DNA of the CDR3: TGCAGCGTTGGGACAGGGGGGTGGGACGAGCAGTACTTC.